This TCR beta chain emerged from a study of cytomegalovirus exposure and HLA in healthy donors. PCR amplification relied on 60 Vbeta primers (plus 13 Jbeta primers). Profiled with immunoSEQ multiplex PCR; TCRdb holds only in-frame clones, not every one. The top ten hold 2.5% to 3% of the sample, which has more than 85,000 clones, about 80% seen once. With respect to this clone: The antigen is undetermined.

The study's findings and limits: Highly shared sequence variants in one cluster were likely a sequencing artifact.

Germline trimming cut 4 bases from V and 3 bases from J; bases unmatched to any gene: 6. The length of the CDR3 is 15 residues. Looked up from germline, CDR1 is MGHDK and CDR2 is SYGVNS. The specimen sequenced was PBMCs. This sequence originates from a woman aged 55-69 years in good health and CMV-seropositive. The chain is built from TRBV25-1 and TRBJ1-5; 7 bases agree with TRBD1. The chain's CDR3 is CASSALDRVNQPQHF. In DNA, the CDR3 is TGTGCCAGCAGTGCTCTTGACAGGGTCAATCAGCCCCAGCATTTT.